These 5 T cell receptor beta chains originate from one sample sequenced in a study of cytomegalovirus exposure and HLA in healthy donors. Clones were read by immunoSEQ multiplex PCR, and TCRdb kept only the in-frame ones, dropping some. Of about 130,000 clones in the sample, roughly nine tenths were seen once. Sequenced input: PBMCs. The receptor source for this set is a woman between 18 and 29 years old in good health and CMV-seronegative.

This clone was detected a few times. The chain joins TRBV10-3 to TRBJ1-1, with unresolved D. Germline V CDR1 and CDR2: ENHRY, SYGVKD. The ends were cut back, 8 bases at V and 2 bases at J, with 18 bases in the middle. The CDR3 sequence is 15 residues long. The CDR3, as DNA: TGTGCCATCGGGCAGCAGCCAAACCGAAACACTGAAGCTTTCTTT. Translating gives CAIGQQPNRNTEAFF.

This clone has a single count. The chain joins TRBV5-4 to TRBJ1-1; 7 bases map to TRBD1. CDR1 and CDR2 (germline): SGHNT, YYREEE (reference sequence). CDR3 size: 14 residues. Trimming cost V 2 bases and J 6 bases; bases outside gene matches: 7. CDR3 sequence: CASSFGQAWAEAFF. In DNA form, the CDR3 reads TGTGCCAGCAGCTTTGGACAGGCCTGGGCTGAAGCTTTCTTT.

The chain carries TRBV18 and TRBJ2-7; D perhaps matches TRBD2 (6 bases). CDR3 size: 15 residues. Germline V gene lookup returns CDR1 KGHSH and CDR2 LQKENI. The V and J ends lost 3 bases and 0 bases respectively, with 12 bases between them. The CDR3 sequence: CASSPGWGDSYEQYF. The CDR3 DNA follows: TGTGCCAGCTCACCGGGCTGGGGGGACTCCTACGAGCAGTACTTC.

The J gene is TRBJ2-7, the V gene TRBV13, with D possibly matching TRBD2 (7 bases). Germline CDR1 is PRHDT and CDR2 is FYEKMQ (reference sequence). This CDR3 has 16 residues. V was clipped by 5 bases and J by 4 bases, with 21 bases between them. CDR3 in DNA: TGTGCCAGCAGCATGTGGGGGGGCTTCAGGGCTTACGAGCAGTACTTC. This gives the protein CASSMWGGFRAYEQYF.

V gene TRBV5-1 combines with J gene TRBJ2-5; 8 nucleotides agree with TRBD2. J lost 3 bases, V lost 1 base, and 2 bases had no gene match. There are 14 residues in the CDR3. Germline CDR1 SGHRS, CDR2 YFSETQ. The CDR3 nucleotides read TGCGCCAGCAGCTTGTTCGGGGGGGAAGAGACCCAGTACTTC. Translating it yields CASSLFGGEETQYF.